These 22 T cell receptor beta chains were all obtained from the same sample, sequenced in a study of T cell responses to AZD1222 COVID-19 vaccine (dated by TCRdb to the early 2020s). According to the study, the label for this sample's time point signals: baseline before first vaccination. The method behind the library was the immunoSEQ multiplex PCR assay. What TCRdb holds here is the immuneACCESS table cut down to in-frame rearrangements. Part of the clones is not present; checked against another copy, under half of the missing clones reflect an unresolved V gene, and the others are unexplained. For this sample there are about 110,000 clones; about nine tenths appear just once. Together, the top ten hold roughly 4.3% of the sample. This material consisted of peripheral blood, taken on day 0 of AZD1222 vaccination. The source of these receptors is an adult in good health.

The chain combines TRBV2 with TRBJ1-1, with a possible D match to TRBD1 (5 bases). Germline loops: CDR1 SNHLY, CDR2 FYNNEI. CDR3 length: 14 amino acids. Trimming stripped 6 bases from V and 3 bases from J, with 14 bases between. The chain's CDR3 is CASRTQGTHTEAFF. CDR3 nucleotides: TGTGCCAGCAGAACTCAGGGTACCCACACTGAAGCTTTCTTT.

This clone was detected only a few times. V is TRBV28 and J is TRBJ2-4; no clear D. With 1 base removed from V and 6 bases from J, the gap between germline ends came to 10 bases. CDR3 length: 14 amino acids. The germline V gene encodes CDR1 MDHEN and CDR2 SYDVKM. CDR3 residues: CASSLFSLSNIQYF. The CDR3, as DNA: TGTGCCAGCAGTTTATTTAGCCTATCAAACATTCAGTACTTC.

The chain combines TRBV12-3 or TRBV12-4 with TRBJ2-1; a weak D match, TRBD1 (6 bases). V was cut by 3 bases and J by 8 bases, with 8 bases left in between. The CDR3 spans 12 residues. The CDR3 DNA sequence: TGTGCCAGCAGTTTCGAGGGGGATGAGCAGTTCTTC. Residues: CASSFEGDEQFF.

The V and J genes are TRBV30 and TRBJ1-2; D uncertain. Deletions cut 3 bases from V and 4 bases from J, with 6 bases between. The CDR3 contains 11 residues. CDR1 GTSNPN and CDR2 SVGIG come from the germline V gene (reference sequence). CDR3 in amino acids: CAWSRPYGYTF. CDR3 nucleotides: TGTGCCTGGAGCCGGCCCTATGGCTACACCTTC.

This chain links TRBV6-6 with TRBJ2-3, with TRBD1 as a possible D gene (5 bases). The CDR3 contains 16 residues. From germline, CDR1 is MNHNY and CDR2 SVGAGI (reference sequence). The V gene lost 0 bases and the J gene lost 4 bases, with 14 bases spanning the gap. Here the CDR3 reads CASSYSWTKFSDTQYF. In nucleotides, the CDR3 is TGTGCCAGCAGTTACTCGTGGACAAAGTTCTCAGATACGCAGTATTTT.

This clone turned up a few times. The gene calls are TRBV29-1 and TRBJ1-1; TRBD1 agrees at 7 bases. CDR1 is SQVTM, CDR2 ANQGSEA, per germline. V dropped 6 bases and J dropped 6; count of bases not matched to a gene: 10. CDR3 length: 13 residues. CDR3 sequence (DNA): TGCAGCGTCTCGACAGGGATGGTCGCTGAAGCTTTCTTT. This sequence encodes CSVSTGMVAEAFF.

The chain uses TRBV7-9 and TRBJ2-5, with no clear D. The V and J ends lost 2 bases and 5 bases respectively, with 9 bases between them. Germline values: CDR1 SEHNR, CDR2 FQNEAQ (reference sequence). This CDR3 is built from 13 residues. The chain's CDR3 is CASSLNPGETQYF. As DNA, the CDR3 is TGTGCCAGCAGCTTAAACCCCGGGGAGACCCAGTACTTC.

This chain joins TRBV19 and TRBJ2-1; a weak D match, TRBD2 (6 bases). The V gene's germline CDR1 is LNHDA and CDR2 SQIVND (reference sequence). CDR3 length: 15 amino acids. Between the trimmed V and J ends, which lost 3 bases and 7 bases, there was a span of 16 bases. The CDR3 spells CASSITGVPGNEQFF. The CDR3 bases are TGTGCCAGTAGTATTACGGGAGTTCCAGGTAATGAGCAGTTCTTC.

This clone was recorded only once. The CDR3: CASSQLAGGPGELFF. The DNA of the CDR3 is TGTGCCAGCAGCCAACTAGCGGGGGGGCCCGGGGAGCTGTTTTTT. J is TRBJ2-2 and V is TRBV14, with 12 bases that match TRBD2. Germline V gives CDR1 SGHDN, CDR2 FVKESK. V dropped 2 bases and J dropped 6; count of bases not matched to a gene: 1. The CDR3 runs 15 residues.

This chain joins TRBV10-3 and TRBJ1-2; D is unresolved. Germline V gives CDR1 ENHRY, CDR2 SYGVKD. This CDR3 is 13 amino acids long. The V and J ends lost 11 bases and 3 bases respectively, with 16 bases between them. CDR3 region: CAAGVAADYGYTF. CDR3 bases: TGTGCCGCGGGTGTTGCGGCGGACTATGGCTACACCTTC.

This chain connects TRBV5-6 to TRBJ1-1; D gene uncertain. Trimming shortened V by 0 bases and J by 6 bases, and 12 bases separated the two germline ends. Germline V gene lookup returns CDR1 SGHDT and CDR2 YYEEEE. The CDR3 has 14 amino acids. For the CDR3, the DNA is TGTGCCAGCAGCTTGGGACGGTACTATTCTGAAGCTTTCTTT. This codes for CASSLGRYYSEAFF.

The rearrangement uses TRBV15 and TRBJ2-7, with a tentative D call TRBD2 (6 bases). There are 15 residues in the CDR3. Trimming removed 4 bases from V and 3 bases from J, with 16 bases in between. Germline V gene sequence: CDR1 LNHNV, CDR2 YYDKDF (reference sequence). The CDR3 region is CATSKARDLYYEQYF. The DNA for the CDR3 is TGTGCCACCAGCAAAGCCAGGGACTTGTACTACGAGCAGTACTTC.

The count of this clone is one. This chain joins TRBV30 and TRBJ2-1; D possibly corresponds to TRBD2 (6 bases). Germline V gene lookup returns CDR1 GTSNPN and CDR2 SVGIG (reference sequence). V lost 5 bases and J 9 bases, leaving 11 bases between the germline ends. CDR3 length equals 11 residues. CDR3 loop: CAWLTRGEQFF. The CDR3 nucleotides are TGTGCCTGGCTGACTAGGGGTGAGCAGTTCTTC.

The V gene is TRBV11-2, the J gene TRBJ1-2; 8 bases are a match to TRBD1. V trimming: 6 bases; J trimming: 7 bases; junction bases outside the gene matches: 7. CDR1 is SGHAT, CDR2 FQNNGV, per germline. This CDR3 region has 13 residues. The CDR3, as DNA: TGTGCCAGCAGTCAGGAACAGGGGGGTGGCTACACCTTC. Its protein is CASSQEQGGGYTF.

The gene calls are TRBV7-9 and TRBJ2-4, with 7 positions matching TRBD1. The junction had 9 bases not matched to a gene; V was cut back by 0 bases and J by 4 bases. CDR1 SEHNR and CDR2 FQNEAQ come from the germline V gene (reference sequence). This CDR3 is 17 amino acids long. CDR3 nucleotide sequence: TGTGCCAGCAGCTTAGCGACACAGGGGCTTGGAAAAAACATTCAGTACTTC. As protein: CASSLATQGLGKNIQYF.

The chain links TRBV6-4 to TRBJ2-6; D is ambiguous. The CDR3 extends over 16 amino acids. Between the trimmed V and J ends, which lost 0 bases and 0 bases, there was a span of 6 bases. CDR1 MRHNA and CDR2 SNTAGT come from the germline V gene. CDR3 amino acids: CASSDSSSSGANVLTF. The CDR3 nucleotides read TGTGCCAGCAGTGACTCTTCGTCCTCTGGGGCCAACGTCCTGACTTTC.

The J gene is TRBJ2-2, the V gene TRBV6-1; D remains unclear. Germline CDR1 MNHNS, CDR2 SASEGT. The CDR3 is made up of 14 amino acids. The V end was cut by 1 base, the J end by 1 base, with 4 bases between. This chain's CDR3 is CASSEVGNTGELFF. DNA of the CDR3: TGTGCCAGCAGTGAAGTTGGGAACACCGGGGAGCTGTTTTTT.

This chain uses TRBV7-7 with TRBJ1-1; D not certain. In germline, CDR1 is SSHAT, CDR2 FNYEAQ (reference sequence). The CDR3 has 14 residues. Trimming took 0 bases from V and 0 from J, leaving 5 bases between them. CDR3 bases: TGTGCCAGCAGCTTAGCCGGGTTGAACACTGAAGCTTTCTTT. Its translation is CASSLAGLNTEAFF. Looking up the rest from reference TRBV7-7 and TRBJ1-1 gives the full variable domain: GAGVSQSPRYKVTKRGQDVTLRCDPISSHATLYWYQQALGQGPEFLTYFNYEAQPDKSGLPSDRFSAERPEGSISTLTIQRTEQRDSAMYRCASSLAGLNTEAFFGQGTRLTVV.

On this clone: Other DNA sequences in the sample encode the same CDR3. V and J are TRBV7-2 and TRBJ2-7; 9 nucleotides match TRBD2. Germline CDR1 is SGHTA and CDR2 is FQGNSA. J gave up 4 bases and V 4 bases, and 11 bases lay outside the gene matches. This CDR3 is 16 amino acids long. For the CDR3, the DNA is TGTGCCAGCAGCTCCCTCGCGGGGGGGCGGGGGTACGAGCAGTACTTC. It codes for CASSSLAGGRGYEQYF.

The rearrangement links TRBV20-1 to TRBJ1-6; D is possibly TRBD1 (5 bases). V was trimmed by 6 bases and J by 10 bases, leaving 16 bases between them. This CDR3 contains 13 residues. CDR1 DFQATT and CDR2 SNEGSKA come from the germline V gene (reference sequence). In DNA, the CDR3 is TGCAGTGCCAGTCGGGGGATAGGATCACCCCTCCACTTT. Encoded protein: CSASRGIGSPLHF.

The chain is built from TRBV5-8 and TRBJ1-5; a possible D gene is TRBD1 (5 bases). Germline loops: CDR1 SGHTS, CDR2 YDEGEE. V gave up 0 bases and J gave up 3 bases, with 10 bases separating them. The CDR3 is made up of 15 amino acids. The CDR3 loop reads CASSLVSGINQPQHF. The CDR3 DNA reads TGTGCCAGCAGCTTGGTCTCAGGGATCAATCAGCCCCAGCATTTT.

This chain connects TRBV7-9 to TRBJ1-6, with 8 nucleotides matching TRBD1. The CDR3 consists of 15 residues. The germline V gene encodes CDR1 SEHNR and CDR2 FQNEAQ (reference sequence). The V and J ends lost 4 bases and 6 bases, in that order; junction bases with no gene match: 5. This CDR3 is CASSSGQASNSPLHF. The CDR3 region has the DNA TGTGCCAGCAGCTCGGGACAGGCGAGTAATTCACCCCTCCACTTT.